This T cell receptor beta chain was captured in a study of blood T cell repertoires in COVID-19 (dated by TCRdb to about 2020). In the study overall: Collaborator samples came from the United States, Italy and Spain and covered acute and convalescent phases of COVID-19. The material from the prospective study consisted of cDNA or gDNA derived from T cells, B-cell-depleted T cells, or PBMCs. Deeply sampled blood TCRbeta repertoires from subjects exposed to, actively infected with, or recovered from COVID-19 were included in the dataset. The repertoires were released in a freely available public database intended as a resource for research on the immune response to SARS-CoV-2. The samples were drawn from two sources: the first 160 participants of the ongoing ImmuneRACE study, and 950 to 1,500 subjects contributed by 6 global collaborators. Nearly every sample came with metadata listing a de-identified subject ID, COVID-19 status, age in years and sex. Where HLA class I and class II types were available, the types were taken from metadata supplied by the sample provider, not from assay-based typing. General findings and caveats noted by the study authors: The quantity of clinical and demographic metadata differed by source and by participant and was supplied without curation.

A distance of 18 bases separates the germline ends of V and J, which lose 1 base and 2 bases respectively. There are 19 amino acids in the CDR3, from cysteine to phenylalanine inclusive. The CDR3 DNA has 57 bases and is translated from base 1. As encoded in the germline V gene (reference sequence), CDR1 is LNHDA while CDR2 is SQIVND. Comments on this clone: The antigen this receptor binds is unknown. No per-base quality is available; no much larger clone lies one base away.

TCRbeta CDR3 regions were amplified from genomic DNA by means of the immunoSEQ Assay, a bias-controlled multiplex PCR. In the paper's pipeline: The number of nucleated cells in each sample was estimated from the amplification of reference gene primers within the assay. To quantify the absolute abundance of each unique TCRbeta CDR3 rearrangement, sequence reads were collapsed and filtered. For each sample, productive Simpson clonality was calculated as the square root of Simpson's diversity index across productive rearrangements. The source is immuneACCESS, and TCRdb retained only in-frame sequences with V and J called. Part of the clones is not carried over; for the studies checked, unresolved V genes explain less than half of this, and the remainder is unexplained. That table supplies the V and J calls and clone size; D and trimming were determined from the DNA. The sample table records some 160,000 clones; about four fifths of these occur just once. Of the sample, approximately 14% falls within the top ten clones.

Whole blood was collected in K2EDTA tubes by collaborating institutions according to the institutions' own protocols. For TCRbeta analysis, collaborators shipped samples as frozen whole blood, isolated PBMCs, or DNA extracted from either of those sample types. Sequencing input: peripheral blood. This receptor was obtained from an elderly woman with acute or convalescent COVID-19. Recombination connected TRBV19 to TRBJ1-6; the D gene is unclear. The DNA sequence is as follows: TGTGCCAGTAGTATAGGAAGGTTCCGAGGATCAGCCTATAATTCACCCCTCCACTTT. It specifies CASSIGRFRGSAYNSPLHF.